The source of this TCR beta chain is a study of prognosis after radiotherapy for stage I lung cancer. Notes on the study in general: Unique TCR clone counts fell after stereotactic body radiation therapy, median 10,088 versus 6,861.

For this clonotype: Antigen: not known. A far larger clone is only one base removed, so a read error is likely.

Approximately 6 milliliters of peripheral blood were drawn at each of two time points. Multiplex PCR in two rounds served to amplify TCR beta CDR3 from genomic DNA. During first-round PCR, primers specific to each TRBV and TRBJ gene were used. TCRdb redid the calling of the multiplex PCR reads with MiXCR, one entry per CDR3 protein. Among around 8,600 distinct CDR3 sequences listed, roughly 60% were seen once. The receptor's source is a donor over 45 with non-small cell lung cancer. The source material was PBMCs, sampled before or after stereotactic body radiation therapy (not recorded which).

CDR3 sequence: CANSPPAGGWYEQYF. Written as DNA, the CDR3 is TGTGCCAACAGCCCCCCCGCAGGGGGGTGGTACGAGCAGTACTTC. The chain couples TRBV6-4 to TRBJ2-7; maybe TRBD1 (7 bases). Germline CDR1 and CDR2: MRHNA and SNTAGT. V lost 10 bases and J lost 4, with 23 bases in between. The CDR3 contains 15 residues.